This TCR beta chain was captured by sequencing in a study of beta chain features in type 1 diabetes. Every bit of the isolated RNA underwent reverse transcription, so sequencing read expressed TCRB transcripts. Data came from immunoSEQ multiplex PCR; TCRdb stores just in-frame clones and leaves some out. The profile shows 300,000 to 350,000 clones, about 13% of them singletons. V lost 0 bases and J 9 bases, leaving 13 bases between the germline ends. The CDR3 consists of 14 residues. Germline V lookup: CDR1 SGHRS, CDR2 YFSETQ. General study points: The study found moderately but significantly shorter TCRB CDR3s in all four CD4+ subsets of Type 1 diabetes patients.

All sorted populations exceeded 95% purity. About this clone itself: The target antigen is unknown.

Specimen: naive CD4+ T cells from blood. The TCR comes from a woman in her late teens or twenties with type 1 diabetes. The chain uses TRBV5-1 and TRBJ2-1; tentatively, D is TRBD2 (6 bases). The CDR3 reads CASSLGLARVEQFF. DNA for the CDR3: TGCGCCAGCAGCTTGGGGCTAGCGCGGGTTGAGCAGTTCTTC.